Below are 18 T cell receptor beta chains sequenced from a single sample in a study of shared clonotypes between healthy human individuals (TCRdb year 2020). The library was generated by the immunoSEQ multiplex PCR assay. The table was pulled from immuneACCESS by TCRdb, which kept in-frame rearrangements only. Such tables lose some clones; where checked, under half of the loss comes from unresolved V genes, and the rest has no known cause. The sample contains 2.3 million or so clones, 85% to 95% of them found a single time. Together, the top ten hold roughly 0.36% of the sample. Sequences were obtained from naive CD4+ T cells from PBMCs. This specimen's cell subset or site label, per the study, means: CD45RA+ positively selected. The receptors originated from a man between 18 and 29 years old in good health. Some clones in this sample may be carry-over from other donors' samples.

The chain carries TRBV5-1 and TRBJ2-1; 8 bases align to TRBD2. Looked up from germline, CDR1 is SGHRS and CDR2 is YFSETQ. V was pared by 2 bases and J by 5 bases, with 6 bases of the junction left unmatched. This CDR3 has 15 amino acids. The CDR3 sequence is CASSFVAGPDNEQFF. The CDR3 coding sequence is TGCGCCAGCAGCTTCGTAGCGGGACCTGACAATGAGCAGTTCTTC.

This clone was picked up one time. The chain combines TRBV5-1 with TRBJ1-2, with D possibly matching TRBD1 (6 bases). The CDR3 covers 14 residues. The V gene's germline CDR1 is SGHRS and CDR2 YFSETQ. V shed 2 bases and J shed 4 bases, with 12 bases lying between them. CDR3 sequence reads: CASSFQGLAYGYTF. The DNA of the CDR3 is TGCGCCAGCAGCTTTCAGGGGCTGGCCTATGGCTACACCTTC.

This clone was detected once. The chain uses TRBV27 and TRBJ1-5; D unclear. V gave up 0 bases and J gave up 2 bases, with 8 bases separating them. Germline V lookup: CDR1 MNHEY, CDR2 SMNVEV (reference sequence). The CDR3 length is 15 residues. The DNA for the CDR3 is TGTGCCAGCAGTTTATCGAGTTTTGGCAATCAGCCCCAGCATTTT. Protein sequence: CASSLSSFGNQPQHF.

The genes are TRBV18 and TRBJ1-2; unclear D gene. The V and J ends lost 6 bases and 0 bases respectively, with 11 bases between them. Germline CDR1 and CDR2: KGHSH and LQKENI. This CDR3 has 14 residues. The CDR3 region is CASSNDGANYGYTF. DNA for the CDR3: TGTGCCAGCTCCAATGACGGAGCTAACTATGGCTACACCTTC.

The chain links TRBV2 to TRBJ1-3; the D is unclear. The CDR3 consists of 11 residues. Trimming removed 6 bases from V and 2 bases from J, with 2 bases in between. Germline lookup yields CDR1 SNHLY and CDR2 FYNNEI. As DNA, the CDR3 is TGTGCCAGCAGCACTGGAAACACCATATATTTT. Its translation: CASSTGNTIYF.

The gene calls are TRBV5-8 and TRBJ2-7; TRBD2 might be the D (7 bases). Germline CDR1 reads SGHTS; CDR2 reads YDEGEE. V was shortened by 0 bases and J by 3 bases, with 13 bases between the two germline ends. There are 15 residues in the CDR3. The CDR3 nucleotides are TGTGCCAGCAGCTTGGCGAGGGGGGGGTTCTACGAGCAGTACTTC. Translating it yields CASSLARGGFYEQYF.

V usage is TRBV5-1 and J usage is TRBJ1-1, with 8 bases fitting TRBD1. V gave up 4 bases and J gave up 2 bases; unmatched junction bases: 7. There are 15 residues in the CDR3. The germline V gene encodes CDR1 SGHRS and CDR2 YFSETQ. The CDR3 DNA is TGCGCCAGCAGCGGACAGGGTAGTATTAACACTGAAGCTTTCTTT. Amino acids: CASSGQGSINTEAFF.

V gene TRBV5-1 combines with J gene TRBJ2-3; D is possibly TRBD1 or TRBD2 (5 bases each). Germline assignment: CDR1 SGHRS and CDR2 YFSETQ. The germline V and J ends were trimmed by 4 bases and 3 bases, with 21 bases remaining between them. The CDR3 length is 17 residues. The CDR3 region is CASSPPTGTSGTDTQYF. CDR3 nucleotide sequence: TGCGCCAGCAGCCCACCGACCGGGACGTCGGGAACAGATACGCAGTATTTT.

The genes are TRBV28 and TRBJ1-1, with D unclear. CDR1 and CDR2 from the germline V gene are MDHEN and SYDVKM. The CDR3 runs to 13 residues. V was shortened by 4 bases and J by 8 bases, with 14 bases between the two germline ends. The CDR3 DNA sequence: TGTGCCAGCAGTTCCCAAAACTTACGAGAAGCTTTCTTT. It codes for CASSSQNLREAFF.

V and J are TRBV6-1 and TRBJ2-3; no definite D call. The germline V gene has CDR1 MNHNS and CDR2 SASEGT. Trimming took off 1 base at V and 6 bases at J, with 11 bases between the two ends. The CDR3 loop spans 14 amino acids. The CDR3 here is CASSEGLAVDTQYF. DNA of the CDR3: TGTGCCAGCAGTGAAGGACTGGCGGTGGATACGCAGTATTTT.

The V gene is TRBV7-3, the J gene TRBJ1-5; D remains ambiguous. Per germline, CDR1 SGHTA and CDR2 FQGTGA. The CDR3 contains 13 residues. V was pared by 1 base and J by 5 bases, with 6 bases between. Here the CDR3 DNA reads TGTGCCAGCAGCTTAATGGAGGATCAGCCCCAGCATTTT. Its protein is CASSLMEDQPQHF. Looking up the rest from reference TRBV7-3 and TRBJ1-5 gives the full variable domain: GAGVSQTPSNKVTEKGKYVELRCDPISGHTALYWYRQSLGQGPEFLIYFQGTGAADDSGLPNDRFFAVRPEGSVSTLKIQRTERGDSAVYLCASSLMEDQPQHFGDGTRLSIL.

The chain employs TRBV15 and TRBJ2-3; the D is unclear. Germline CDR1 LNHNV, CDR2 YYDKDF (reference sequence). The CDR3 runs 15 residues. V was trimmed by 3 bases and J by 1 base, leaving 11 bases between them. CDR3 loop: CATSRTDTRTDTQYF. As DNA, the CDR3 is TGTGCCACCAGCAGGACCGATACTCGCACAGATACGCAGTATTTT.

This chain joins TRBV4-1 and TRBJ1-5, with 8 bases matching TRBD1. This CDR3 is 16 amino acids long. After removal of 3 bases from V and 5 bases from J, the junction contained 9 bases not matched to a gene. CDR1 MGHRA and CDR2 YSYEKL come from the germline V gene. Here the CDR3 DNA reads TGCGCCAGCAGCCAGGAACAGGGGGGGGTGCATCAGCCCCAGCATTTT. This codes for CASSQEQGGVHQPQHF.

The chain has TRBV19 and TRBJ1-1; TRBD1 might be the D (5 bases). With 5 bases removed from V and 1 base from J, the gap between germline ends came to 8 bases. Germline CDR1 reads LNHDA; CDR2 reads SQIVND (reference sequence). CDR3 length: 13 amino acids. This chain's CDR3 is CASSRQWNTEAFF. The DNA for the CDR3 is TGTGCCAGTAGTCGACAGTGGAACACTGAAGCTTTCTTT.

The chain combines TRBV19 with TRBJ1-2, with 7 bases matching TRBD1. The CDR3 totals 15 residues. The J segment lost 3 bases and the V segment lost 6 bases, leaving 10 bases of the junction unmatched. CDR1 is LNHDA and CDR2 is SQIVND in the germline V gene (reference sequence). The CDR3 loop is CASRTTGEGHYGYTF. Here the CDR3 DNA reads TGTGCCAGTAGGACAACAGGGGAAGGCCACTATGGCTACACCTTC.

The sample holds a few counts of this clone. The chain is built from TRBV6-5 and TRBJ2-7; 7 bases are shared with TRBD1. Germline CDR1 is MNHEY and CDR2 is SVGAGI. CDR3 length: 14 residues. The J segment lost 2 bases and the V segment lost 7 bases, leaving 8 bases of the junction unmatched. CDR3 protein: CASTKRDSPYEQYF. Written as DNA, the CDR3 is TGTGCCAGCACTAAACGGGACAGTCCCTACGAGCAGTACTTC.

The rearrangement uses TRBV30 and TRBJ2-7; D may be TRBD2 (6 bases). CDR1 and CDR2 from the germline V gene are GTSNPN and SVGIG (reference sequence). The CDR3 sequence is 14 residues long. Trimming shortened V by 3 bases and J by 0 bases, and 12 bases separated the two germline ends. CDR3 coding DNA: TGTGCCTGGAGGTCGGCGGGACCCTCCTACGAGCAGTACTTC. Translation gives CAWRSAGPSYEQYF.

A remark on this clone: Other DNA sequences from this sample encode an identical CDR3 as well. The J gene is TRBJ2-7, the V gene TRBV5-4; 7 bases line up with TRBD1. The CDR3 covers 13 residues. The J segment lost 2 bases and the V segment lost 4 bases, leaving 3 bases of the junction unmatched. In germline, CDR1 is SGHNT, CDR2 YYREEE (reference sequence). CDR3 sequence: CASSVGQTYEQYF. CDR3 bases: TGTGCCAGCAGCGTGGGACAGACCTACGAGCAGTACTTC. The full variable domain, completed using reference TRBV5-4 and TRBJ2-7, is ETGVTQSPTHLIKTRGQQVTLRCSSQSGHNTVSWYQQALGQGPQFIFQYYREEENGRGNFPPRFSGLQFPNYSSELNVNALELDDSALYLCASSVGQTYEQYFGPGTRLTVT.